The next 32 T cell receptor beta chains were all read from a single sample in a study of blood T cell repertoires in COVID-19. The assay was immunoSEQ multiplex PCR, and TCRdb's table has in-frame clones only and misses some. The table lists tens of thousands of clones, around 81% of them singletons. Material for sequencing was peripheral blood. Every receptor here comes from a man older than 75 with COVID-19, enrolled during active disease.

J is TRBJ2-1 and V is TRBV7-2, with D tentatively TRBD1 (6 bases). CDR3 length equals 18 residues. From germline, CDR1 is SGHTA and CDR2 FQGNSA. Deletions cut 0 bases from V and 3 bases from J, with 18 bases between. The CDR3 DNA follows: TGTGCCAGCAGCTTAGCCCTCCTGGGGGCCTCGAGCTACAATGAGCAGTTCTTC. It encodes CASSLALLGASSYNEQFF.

The chain is built from TRBV29-1 and TRBJ1-2; D possibly corresponds to TRBD1 (5 bases). Germline CDR1 is SQVTM and CDR2 is ANQGSEA. The CDR3 is made up of 11 amino acids. Trimming stripped 7 bases from V and 4 bases from J, with 10 bases between. CDR3 coding DNA: TGCAGCGATCAGGGTTTCTATGGCTACACCTTC. This encodes CSDQGFYGYTF. Full variable domain (outside the CDR3, taken from reference TRBV29-1 and TRBJ1-2): SAVISQKPSRDICQRGTSLTIQCQVDSQVTMMFWYRQQPGQSLTLIATANQGSEATYESGFVIDKFPISRPNLTFSTLTVSNMSPEDSSIYLCSDQGFYGYTFGSGTRLTVV.

The chain is built from TRBV18 and TRBJ2-5; 10 bases are shared with TRBD2. In germline, CDR1 is KGHSH, CDR2 LQKENI. Trimming took 2 bases from V and 4 from J; bases not matched to a gene: 4. The CDR3 runs 15 residues. In DNA, the CDR3 is TGTGCCAGCTCACCAAAACTAGCGGGGTTAGAGACCCAGTACTTC. It codes for CASSPKLAGLETQYF.

The J gene is TRBJ2-7, the V gene TRBV27, with D perhaps matching TRBD1 (5 bases). The ends were cut back, 2 bases at V and 9 bases at J, with 14 bases in the middle. CDR3 length: 13 residues. The germline CDR1 and CDR2 sequences are MNHEY and SMNVEV (reference sequence). CDR3 coding DNA: TGTGCCAGCAGTTTACGGTCTGACAGTCGGCAGTACTTC. It codes for CASSLRSDSRQYF.

The rearrangement links TRBV6-2 or TRBV6-3 to TRBJ1-2, with 8 bases aligning to TRBD1. Trimming removed 6 bases from V and 4 bases from J; junction bases left unmatched: 16. CDR1 is MNHEY and CDR2 is SVGEGT in the germline V gene. This CDR3 spans 17 amino acids. This CDR3 reads CASSRLHGQGGGYGYTF. The CDR3 DNA reads as TGTGCCAGCAGCCGCCTCCATGGACAGGGAGGTGGCTATGGCTACACCTTC.

V is TRBV4-3 and J is TRBJ2-7; a possible D gene is TRBD2 (6 bases). Germline CDR1 is LGHNA and CDR2 is YSLEER. The CDR3 is 20 amino acids. V lost 3 bases, J lost 3 bases, and 30 bases lay in between. Written as DNA, the CDR3 is TGCGCCAGCAGCCAGAGGGCCAGGGTAGGAAACCGGGACTCCTTCTACGAGCAGTACTTC. Protein sequence: CASSQRARVGNRDSFYEQYF.

The chain is built from TRBV7-2 and TRBJ2-1; 9 positions agree with TRBD1. Germline values: CDR1 SGHTA, CDR2 FQGNSA. J lost 0 bases, V lost 6 bases, and 3 bases had no gene match. CDR3 size: 15 residues. The CDR3: CASRQGANSYNEQFF. CDR3 DNA sequence: TGTGCCAGCAGACAGGGGGCCAACTCCTACAATGAGCAGTTCTTC.

This rearrangement joins TRBV7-2 to TRBJ1-2; D is possibly TRBD1 (6 bases). V shed 5 bases and J shed 4 bases, with 14 bases lying between them. Per the germline V gene, CDR1 is SGHTA and CDR2 is FQGNSA. The CDR3 is 14 residues long. The CDR3 region is CASSPATGPYGYTF. Written as DNA, the CDR3 is TGTGCCAGCAGCCCCGCGACAGGCCCCTATGGCTACACCTTC. Drawing the rest from reference TRBV7-2 and TRBJ1-2, the complete variable domain is GAGVSQSPSNKVTEKGKDVELRCDPISGHTALYWYRQSLGQGLEFLIYFQGNSAPDKSGLPSDRFSAERTGGSVSTLTIQRTQQEDSAVYLCASSPATGPYGYTFGSGTRLTVV.

This clone occurred once. The genes are TRBV4-3 and TRBJ1-4; possibly TRBD1 for D (5 bases). Trimming cost V 0 bases and J 5 bases, with 19 bases left between them. Germline CDR1 reads LGHNA; CDR2 reads YSLEER. The CDR3 length is 18 residues. The CDR3 reads CASSQEGPHSLKNEKLFF. The CDR3 DNA is TGCGCCAGCAGCCAAGAGGGGCCCCACAGCCTAAAAAATGAAAAACTGTTTTTT.

This clone was counted once. J is TRBJ1-4 and V is TRBV6-1; no firm D call. The CDR3 runs 14 residues. Deletions cut 1 base from V and 9 bases from J, with 12 bases between. Germline V gives CDR1 MNHNS, CDR2 SASEGT. CDR3 DNA sequence: TGTGCCAGCAGTGAAGTGGCACAGTCTCAAAAACTGTTTTTT. Translated, it gives CASSEVAQSQKLFF.

The rearrangement links TRBV14 to TRBJ2-5, with D hard to call. This CDR3 has 14 amino acids. Trimming stripped 2 bases from V and 2 bases from J, with 9 bases between. CDR1 is SGHDN, CDR2 FVKESK, per germline. The CDR3 bases are TGTGCCAGCAGCCAACGGCGGCAGCAAGAGACCCAGTACTTC. As protein: CASSQRRQQETQYF.

This clone was counted only a few times. The rearrangement joins TRBV21-1 to TRBJ1-3. TRBV21-1 corresponds to a pseudogene. CDR3 length equals 13 residues. The CDR3 loop reads CASSRGSGNTIYF. CDR3 nucleotides: TGTGCCAGCAGCCGAGGCTCTGGAAACACCATATATTTT.

The V call is TRBV6-2 or TRBV6-3, the J call TRBJ2-1; TRBD2 agrees at 14 bases. The CDR3 totals 15 residues. V gave up 4 bases and J gave up 6 bases; unmatched junction bases: 2. Germline loops: CDR1 MNHEY, CDR2 SVGEGT. This CDR3 reads CASSSTSGGANEQFF. In DNA, the CDR3 is TGTGCCAGCAGTTCGACTAGCGGGGGGGCCAATGAGCAGTTCTTC.

The chain links TRBV2 to TRBJ2-3, with TRBD1 as a possible D gene (5 bases). Per germline, CDR1 SNHLY and CDR2 FYNNEI. V lost 4 bases and J 5 bases, leaving 13 bases between the germline ends. This CDR3 has 14 residues. The CDR3 loop is CASSVGLGGDTQYF. The CDR3 DNA is TGTGCCAGCAGTGTGGGGCTCGGCGGAGATACGCAGTATTTT.

The chain joins TRBV19 to TRBJ2-5, with TRBD1 identical over 7 bases. Germline assignment: CDR1 LNHDA and CDR2 SQIVND (reference sequence). Unmatched junction bases numbered 15, after V lost 4 bases and J lost 7 bases. This CDR3 comprises 16 residues. As DNA, the CDR3 is TGTGCCAGTAGTAGTCCAAGAGGGACAGCGCCGGGGACCCAGTACTTC. Protein sequence: CASSSPRGTAPGTQYF.

This sequence joins TRBV2 and TRBJ2-7; 11 bases fit TRBD2. Germline V gene sequence: CDR1 SNHLY, CDR2 FYNNEI. The CDR3 totals 14 residues. V gave up 10 bases and J gave up 0 bases; unmatched junction bases: 5. The chain's CDR3 is CATTSGGSSYEQYF. CDR3 nucleotide sequence: TGTGCCACCACTAGCGGGGGCTCCTCCTACGAGCAGTACTTC.

The chain has TRBV6-5 and TRBJ1-2, with D maybe TRBD1 (6 bases). Trimming removed 0 bases from V and 7 bases from J, with 12 bases in between. From germline, CDR1 is MNHEY and CDR2 SVGAGI. The length of the CDR3 is 14 residues. The CDR3 DNA reads as TGTGCCAGCAGTTACTCGTCGGGGGGCTTTGGCTACACCTTC. Its translation: CASSYSSGGFGYTF.

The chain joins TRBV5-1 to TRBJ1-1; possible D gene TRBD1, 6 bases. The CDR3 length is 13 residues. Germline CDR1 is SGHRS and CDR2 is YFSETQ. V lost 4 bases to trimming and J lost 11 bases, with 18 bases between them. CDR3 in amino acids: CASSGMLGAEAFF. CDR3 coding DNA: TGCGCCAGCAGCGGGATGTTGGGGGCCGAGGCTTTCTTT.

The V and J genes are TRBV7-8 and TRBJ1-1, with D possibly TRBD1 on 6 matching bases. V was cut by 2 bases and J by 4 bases, with 14 bases left in between. This CDR3 region has 15 residues. Germline CDR1 and CDR2: SGHVS and FQNEAQ. The CDR3 coding sequence is TGTGCCAGCAGCTTACTACAGGGTCGATCCACTGAAGCTTTCTTT. Protein product: CASSLLQGRSTEAFF.

The rearrangement joins TRBV7-2 to TRBJ2-1, with 8 bases fitting TRBD2. J was trimmed by 4 bases and V by 5 bases; bases with no gene match: 13. The CDR3 is 17 residues long. Germline V lookup: CDR1 SGHTA, CDR2 FQGNSA. CDR3 DNA sequence: TGTGCCAGCAGCCGTAGGAGCGGGGGCCTAGTATACAATGAGCAGTTCTTC. Translating it yields CASSRRSGGLVYNEQFF.

The chain links TRBV11-2 to TRBJ2-3; the match to TRBD2 covers 12 bases. This CDR3 is built from 18 residues. V shed 1 base and J 2 bases; nucleotides not matched to a gene: 7. Germline V lookup: CDR1 SGHAT, CDR2 FQNNGV. CDR3: CASSLAQGLAGTTDTQYF. The CDR3 DNA reads as TGTGCCAGCAGCTTAGCCCAAGGACTAGCGGGGACCACAGATACGCAGTATTTT. The whole variable domain, filled in from reference TRBV11-2 and TRBJ2-3, reads EAGVAQSPRYKIIEKRQSVAFWCNPISGHATLYWYQQILGQGPKLLIQFQNNGVVDDSQLPKDRFSAERLKGVDSTLKIQPAKLEDSAVYLCASSLAQGLAGTTDTQYFGPGTRLTVL.

This clone was picked up a small number of times. The chain has TRBV4-3 and TRBJ2-1; 9 nucleotides line up with TRBD2. Losses at the gene ends were 0 bases for V and 6 bases for J; bases not matched to a gene: 3. The CDR3 is 15 amino acids. Germline CDR1 is LGHNA and CDR2 is YSLEER. The CDR3 spells CASSQDTAGGNEQFF. The CDR3 nucleotides are TGCGCCAGCAGCCAAGATACAGCGGGAGGCAATGAGCAGTTCTTC.

The chain joins TRBV28 to TRBJ1-1; weak D call: TRBD1 (5 bases). This CDR3 spans 11 amino acids. V was cut by 11 bases and J by 5 bases, with 12 bases left in between. Per the germline V gene, CDR1 is MDHEN and CDR2 is SYDVKM. DNA of the CDR3: TGTGCCGGAGGGGAGGCGACTGAAGCTTTCTTT. Amino acids: CAGGEATEAFF.

The chain combines TRBV11-3 with TRBJ2-1; 12 nucleotides align to TRBD2. Trimming removed 4 bases from V and 12 bases from J; junction bases left unmatched: 10. CDR1 is SGHNT and CDR2 is YENEEA in the germline V gene. The CDR3 totals 15 residues. The CDR3 region has the DNA TGTGCCAGCAGCTCCACTAGCGGGAGGCTAGGTGCGCAGTTCTTC. This translates into CASSSTSGRLGAQFF.

This chain uses TRBV9 with TRBJ1-4, with D tentatively TRBD1 (5 bases). With 0 bases removed from V and 6 bases from J, the gap between germline ends came to 30 bases. CDR1 is SGDLS, CDR2 YYNGEE, per germline. This CDR3 has 21 amino acids. In DNA form, the CDR3 reads TGTGCCAGCAGCGTAGATTTGTCGTTGGACTTCCTGGGACTAATTTATGAAAAACTGTTTTTT. Translated: CASSVDLSLDFLGLIYEKLFF.

This clone was seen only a few times. This chain connects TRBV11-3 to TRBJ2-2, with 8 bases aligning to TRBD2. CDR3 length: 15 amino acids. V lost 3 bases to trimming and J lost 3 bases; unmatched junction nucleotides: 3. CDR1 is SGHNT, CDR2 YENEEA, per germline. The CDR3 sequence is CASSLASGYTGELFF. The CDR3 DNA reads TGTGCCAGCAGCTTGGCTAGCGGGTACACCGGGGAGCTGTTTTTT.

J is TRBJ1-1 and V is TRBV6-5; D possibly corresponds to TRBD1 (5 bases). The CDR3 is 15 amino acids. V lost 5 bases to trimming and J lost 0 bases, with 13 bases between them. Germline CDR1 is MNHEY and CDR2 is SVGAGI. The CDR3 spells CASSRQTALNTEAFF. The CDR3, as DNA: TGTGCCAGCAGTCGACAGACGGCCTTGAACACTGAAGCTTTCTTT.

V and J are TRBV9 and TRBJ1-2; TRBD1 aligns across 10 bases. The length of the CDR3 is 15 residues. After removal of 4 bases from V and 4 bases from J, the junction contained 7 bases not matched to a gene. Germline values: CDR1 SGDLS, CDR2 YYNGEE. The CDR3: CASSPRDRGFYGYTF. The DNA of the CDR3 is TGTGCCAGCAGCCCCCGGGACAGGGGATTCTATGGCTACACCTTC. Looking up the rest from reference TRBV9 and TRBJ1-2 gives the full variable domain: DSGVTQTPKHLITATGQRVTLRCSPRSGDLSVYWYQQSLDQGLQFLIQYYNGEERAKGNILERFSAQQFPDLHSELNLSSLELGDSALYFCASSPRDRGFYGYTFGSGTRLTVV.

This chain links TRBV14 with TRBJ2-2; D possibly corresponds to TRBD2 (6 bases). This CDR3 comprises 16 residues. V shed 3 bases and J shed 6 bases, with 17 bases lying between them. Per the germline V gene, CDR1 is SGHDN and CDR2 is FVKESK. Here the CDR3 reads CASSQSGSLLAGELFF. In nucleotides, the CDR3 is TGTGCCAGCAGCCAGTCCGGGAGCTTGTTGGCCGGGGAGCTGTTTTTT.

The chain recombines TRBV25-1 with TRBJ2-5; D possibly corresponds to TRBD2 (6 bases). There are 17 residues in the CDR3. V dropped 4 bases and J dropped 4 bases, with 22 bases sitting between them. Germline V gene data show CDR1 as MGHDK and CDR2 as SYGVNS. The CDR3 protein is CASSASPYGVGGETQYF. CDR3 bases: TGTGCCAGCAGTGCCTCCCCCTATGGGGTGGGGGGAGAGACCCAGTACTTC.

This chain uses TRBV6-1 with TRBJ2-3, with 8 bases that match TRBD1. V was clipped by 0 bases and J by 3 bases; unmatched bases: 8. CDR1 and CDR2 (germline): MNHNS, SASEGT. The CDR3 sequence is 17 residues long. CDR3 nucleotide sequence: TGTGCCAGCAGTGAAGCAGGACAGGGCGGGATAACAGATACGCAGTATTTT. Protein sequence: CASSEAGQGGITDTQYF.

J is TRBJ2-7 and V is TRBV5-1; weak D call: TRBD1 (6 bases). V was cut by 5 bases and J by 5 bases, with 23 bases left in between. Germline V gene sequence: CDR1 SGHRS, CDR2 YFSETQ. The CDR3 has 16 residues. The DNA for the CDR3 is TGCGCCAGCAGTTTGATCTGGGGGACACACCAGGACGAGCAGTACTTC. Residues: CASSLIWGTHQDEQYF.